A selection of T cell receptor beta chains follows, all from one sample in a study of T-cell reconstitution after alpha-beta-depleted transplantation in children. One entry per CDR3 protein, called by TCRdb with MiXCR from the PCR reads. The table includes approximately 210,000 distinct CDR3 sequences, more than 15% detected once. Sequences were derived from PBMCs, mostly from graft donor cells, sampled 360 days after TCRalphabeta/CD19-depleted stem cell transplant. The origin of the receptors is a male patient between 2 and 10 years old who had a stem cell transplant for acute lymphoblastic leukemia, so the T cells may come from the graft donor. Both conserved end residues are part of each CDR3. D genes are given only for firm matches. Not every row has a clone size; where given, it reads once, few, many or a size class.

>.|TRBD2|TRBV10-3|TRBJ2-3
CAIRTSGTDTQYF
TGTGCCATCAGAACTAGCGGCACAGATACGCAGTATTTT
>.|.|TRBV29-1|TRBJ1-1
CSARGFIGGLMNTEAFF
TGCAGCGCCCGAGGGTTCATTGGAGGCCTAATGAACACTGAAGCTTTCTTT
>few|TRBD1|TRBV20-1|TRBJ2-4
CSARWDSLAKNIQYF
TGCAGTGCTAGATGGGACAGTCTAGCCAAAAACATTCAGTACTTC
>few|.|TRBV14|TRBJ2-6
CASSRLISGANVLTF
TGTGCCAGCAGCCGGCTGATCTCTGGGGCCAACGTCCTGACTTTC
>.|.|TRBV27|TRBJ2-3
CASSLSAGAPTDTQYF
TGTGCCAGCAGTTTATCGGCAGGGGCTCCCACAGATACGCAGTATTTT
>few|.|TRBV28|TRBJ1-1
CASRRWGQNTEAFF
TGTGCCAGCAGAAGATGGGGCCAGAACACTGAAGCTTTCTTT
>few|TRBD1|TRBV7-2|TRBJ2-3
CASSPQGAIDTQYF
TGTGCCAGCAGCCCGCAGGGGGCAATAGATACGCAGTATTTT
>few|TRBD2|TRBV12-3/TRBV12-4|TRBJ2-1
CASRNRLAGGNEQFF
TGTGCCAGCAGAAATAGACTAGCGGGGGGGAATGAGCAGTTCTTC
>many|.|TRBV12-3/TRBV12-4|TRBJ2-1
CASRHTANNEQFF
TGTGCCAGCAGGCATACAGCGAACAATGAGCAGTTCTTC
>few|.|TRBV11-3|TRBJ2-1
CASSADLLGGPGEQFF
TGTGCCAGCAGCGCAGACCTCCTGGGGGGGCCGGGTGAGCAGTTCTTC
>few|.|TRBV30|TRBJ2-7
CAWSQIGEQYF
TGTGCCTGGAGTCAGATTGGCGAGCAGTACTTC
>.|.|TRBV29-1|TRBJ1-2
CSVQGRAGYTF
TGCAGCGTTCAGGGAAGGGCGGGCTACACCTTC
>.|TRBD2|TRBV2|TRBJ2-1
CASSPTLGASGVVVNEQFF
TGTGCCAGCAGTCCCACCCTGGGGGCTAGCGGGGTGGTGGTCAATGAGCAGTTCTTC
>few|.|TRBV11-2|TRBJ2-5
CASSPPTGTQYF
TGTGCCAGCAGCCCACCAACAGGGACCCAGTACTTC
>.|.|TRBV5-1|TRBJ2-1
CASSRRAGVNNEQFF
TGCGCCAGCAGCAGGCGTGCGGGTGTTAACAATGAGCAGTTCTTC
>many|TRBD2|TRBV29-1|TRBJ2-7
CSVNSGGVYEQYF
TGCAGCGTAAATAGCGGGGGGGTCTACGAGCAGTACTTC